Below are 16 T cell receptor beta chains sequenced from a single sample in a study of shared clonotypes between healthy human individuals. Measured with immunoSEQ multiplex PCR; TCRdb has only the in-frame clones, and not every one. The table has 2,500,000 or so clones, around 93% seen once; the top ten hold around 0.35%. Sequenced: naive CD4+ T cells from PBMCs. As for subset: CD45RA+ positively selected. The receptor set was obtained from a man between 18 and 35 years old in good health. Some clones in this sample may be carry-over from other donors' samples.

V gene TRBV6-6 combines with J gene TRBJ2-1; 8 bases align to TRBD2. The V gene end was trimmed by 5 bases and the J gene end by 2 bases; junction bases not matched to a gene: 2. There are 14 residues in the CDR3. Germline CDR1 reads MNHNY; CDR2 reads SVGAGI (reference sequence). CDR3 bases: TGTGCCAGCAGTACTAGCGGACCCTACAATGAGCAGTTCTTC. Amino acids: CASSTSGPYNEQFF.

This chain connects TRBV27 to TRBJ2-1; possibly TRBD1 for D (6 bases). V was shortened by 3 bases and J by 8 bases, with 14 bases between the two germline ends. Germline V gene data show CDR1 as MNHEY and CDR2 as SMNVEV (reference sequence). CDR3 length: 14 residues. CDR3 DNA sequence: TGTGCCAGCAGTTTGGGACACCCGGCGCATGAGCAGTTCTTC. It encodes CASSLGHPAHEQFF.

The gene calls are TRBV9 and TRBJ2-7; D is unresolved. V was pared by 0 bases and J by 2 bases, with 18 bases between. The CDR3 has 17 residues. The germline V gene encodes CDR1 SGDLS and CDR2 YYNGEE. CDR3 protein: CASSVDGRAGPPYEQYF. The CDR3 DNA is TGTGCCAGCAGCGTAGATGGCCGGGCAGGACCCCCCTACGAGCAGTACTTC.

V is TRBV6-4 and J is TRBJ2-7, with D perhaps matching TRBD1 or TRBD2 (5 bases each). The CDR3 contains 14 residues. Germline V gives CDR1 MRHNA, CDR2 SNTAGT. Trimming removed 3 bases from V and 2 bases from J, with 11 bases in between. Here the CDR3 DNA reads TGTGCCAGCAGTGAAGACCCGGGGCCCTACGAGCAGTACTTC. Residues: CASSEDPGPYEQYF.

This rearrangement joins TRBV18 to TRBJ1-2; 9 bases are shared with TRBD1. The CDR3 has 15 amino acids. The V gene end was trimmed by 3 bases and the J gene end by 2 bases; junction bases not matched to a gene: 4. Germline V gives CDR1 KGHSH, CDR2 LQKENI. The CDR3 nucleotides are TGTGCCAGCTCACCCGCAGGACAGGGGAACTATGGCTACACCTTC. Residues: CASSPAGQGNYGYTF.

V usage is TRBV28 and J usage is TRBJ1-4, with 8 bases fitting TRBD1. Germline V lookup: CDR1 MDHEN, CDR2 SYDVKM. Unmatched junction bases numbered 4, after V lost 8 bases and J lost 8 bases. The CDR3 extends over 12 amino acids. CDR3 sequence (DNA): TGTGCCAGCCGGACAGGGTCCGAAAAACTGTTTTTT. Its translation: CASRTGSEKLFF.

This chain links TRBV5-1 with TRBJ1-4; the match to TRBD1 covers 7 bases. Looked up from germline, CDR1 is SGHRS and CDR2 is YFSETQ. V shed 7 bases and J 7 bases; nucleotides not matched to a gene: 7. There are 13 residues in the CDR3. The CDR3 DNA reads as TGCGCCAGCTCACAGGGGAGTCGTGAAAAACTGTTTTTT. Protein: CASSQGSREKLFF.

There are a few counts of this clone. CDR3 coding DNA: TGTGCCAGCAGCAAGCCGGACAGGGCCACCGGGGAGCTGTTTTTT. This sequence encodes CASSKPDRATGELFF. This chain links TRBV28 with TRBJ2-2; 8 bases agree with TRBD1. Germline lookup yields CDR1 MDHEN and CDR2 SYDVKM. Trimming cost V 6 bases and J 4 bases; bases outside gene matches: 7. CDR3 length equals 15 residues.

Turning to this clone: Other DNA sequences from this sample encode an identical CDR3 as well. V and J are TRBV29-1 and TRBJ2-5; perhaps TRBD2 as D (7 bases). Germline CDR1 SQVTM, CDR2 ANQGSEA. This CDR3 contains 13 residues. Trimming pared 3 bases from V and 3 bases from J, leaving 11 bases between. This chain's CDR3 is CSVDRGGEETQYF. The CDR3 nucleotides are TGCAGCGTTGACAGGGGAGGGGAAGAGACCCAGTACTTC.

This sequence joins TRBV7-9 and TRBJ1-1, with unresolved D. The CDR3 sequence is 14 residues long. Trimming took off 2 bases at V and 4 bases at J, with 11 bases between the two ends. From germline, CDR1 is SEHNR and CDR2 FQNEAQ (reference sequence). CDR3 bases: TGTGCCAGCAGCTTAAGGGCTACCCTCACTGAAGCTTTCTTT. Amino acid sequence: CASSLRATLTEAFF.

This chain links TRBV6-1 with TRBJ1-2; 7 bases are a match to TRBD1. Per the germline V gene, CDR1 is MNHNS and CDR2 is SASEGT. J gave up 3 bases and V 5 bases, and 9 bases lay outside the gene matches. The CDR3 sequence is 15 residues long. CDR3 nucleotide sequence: TGTGCCAGCAGTTGGACAGGCCGATGGGACTATGGCTACACCTTC. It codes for CASSWTGRWDYGYTF.

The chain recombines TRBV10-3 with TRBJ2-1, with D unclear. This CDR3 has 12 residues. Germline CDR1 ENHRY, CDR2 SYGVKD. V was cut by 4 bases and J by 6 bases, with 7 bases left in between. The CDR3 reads CAISVRPNEQFF. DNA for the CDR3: TGTGCCATCAGTGTAAGACCCAATGAGCAGTTCTTC.

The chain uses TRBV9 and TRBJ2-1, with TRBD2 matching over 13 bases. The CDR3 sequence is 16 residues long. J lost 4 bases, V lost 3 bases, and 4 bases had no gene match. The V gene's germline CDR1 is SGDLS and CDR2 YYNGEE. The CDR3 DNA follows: TGTGCCAGCAGCGCCGGGACTAGCGGGAATTACAATGAGCAGTTCTTC. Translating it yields CASSAGTSGNYNEQFF.

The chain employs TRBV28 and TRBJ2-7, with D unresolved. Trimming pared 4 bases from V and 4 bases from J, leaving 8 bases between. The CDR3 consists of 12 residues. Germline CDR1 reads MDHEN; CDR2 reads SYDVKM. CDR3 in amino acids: CASSSHPYEQYF. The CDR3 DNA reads TGTGCCAGCAGTTCCCACCCGTACGAGCAGTACTTC.

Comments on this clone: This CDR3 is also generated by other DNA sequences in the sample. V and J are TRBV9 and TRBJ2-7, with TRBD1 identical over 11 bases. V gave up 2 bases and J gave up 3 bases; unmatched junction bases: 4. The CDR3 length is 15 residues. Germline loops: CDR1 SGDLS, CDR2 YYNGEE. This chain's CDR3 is CASSVAGTGGYEQYF. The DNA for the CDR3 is TGTGCCAGCAGCGTCGCCGGGACAGGGGGCTACGAGCAGTACTTC.

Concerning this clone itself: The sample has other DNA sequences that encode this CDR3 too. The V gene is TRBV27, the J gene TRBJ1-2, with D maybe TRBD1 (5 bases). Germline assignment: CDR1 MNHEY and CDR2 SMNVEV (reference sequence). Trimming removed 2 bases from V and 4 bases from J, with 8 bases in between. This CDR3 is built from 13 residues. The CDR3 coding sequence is TGTGCCAGCAGTTTAGTGGGGGGCTATGGCTACACCTTC. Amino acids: CASSLVGGYGYTF.